The source of this T cell receptor (beta chain) is a study of graft-versus-host responses after intestinal transplantation. Notes on this clone: Its cognate antigen is unknown.

The CDR3 runs to 15 residues. Looked up from germline, CDR1 is MGHRA and CDR2 is YSYEKL. V lost 8 bases and J lost 4; bases outside the gene matches: 3. Only in-frame clones appear in the TCRdb table, and some are missing; sequencing was by immunoSEQ multiplex PCR. The sample records approximately 99,000 clones, 91% being singletons. The sample was unstimulated CD4+ T cells sorted from spleen or lymph node cells, taken before transplant. This sequence joins TRBV4-1 and TRBJ2-1, with 15 bases fitting TRBD2. This TCR was sampled from a human donor who was the organ donor for an intestinal transplant. Here the CDR3 reads CASGLAGGTYNEQFF. DNA of the CDR3: TGCGCCAGCGGACTAGCGGGGGGGACTTACAATGAGCAGTTCTTC.